This record concerns one T cell receptor beta chain sequence. This record belongs to a study of Ad26.COV2.S vaccination and SARS-CoV-2 variants. The wider study: Intramuscular Ad26.COV2.S at 5x10^10 or 1x10^11 viral particles.

Treatment in this sample: around 19 received Ad26.COV2.S at low or high dose, single or two shots; roughly five received placebo; per-sample allocation not given. The study sampled participants on day 63 after the first vaccine or placebo injection. The administered vaccine (an Ad26 vector) expressed Wuhan-strain SARS-CoV-2 spike. The germline CDR1 and CDR2 sequences are GTSNPN and SVGIG (reference sequence). The CDR3 is 13 residues long. V was cut by 2 bases and J by 4 bases, with 6 bases left in between. Profiling relied on immunoSEQ multiplex PCR, and the TCRdb table lists in-frame clones only, not all of them. The repertoire holds 430,000 or so clones, with 89% as singletons.

The clonotype was recovered from a person aged 18-60 years who received the Ad26.COV2.S COVID-19 vaccine or a placebo. The sample consisted of peripheral blood, taken in a trial of Ad26.COV2.S vaccine versus placebo. The V gene is TRBV30, the J gene TRBJ1-6; D remains unclear. The CDR3: CAWSPRYNSPLHF. The CDR3, as DNA: TGTGCCTGGAGTCCCCGTTATAATTCACCCCTCCACTTT.